The 20 T cell receptor beta chains below were found in one sample sequenced in a study of T-cell reconstitution after alpha-beta-depleted transplantation in children. Using unique molecular identifiers, the investigators prepared the TCRbeta library. One entry per CDR3 protein, called by TCRdb with MiXCR from the PCR reads. The sample holds around 250,000 distinct CDR3 sequences; approximately 9.6% are singletons and the top ten take 10%. Source: PBMCs from the stem cell graft donor, taken from the stem cell graft. The receptors originated from a human donor who donated a stem cell graft to a child with SCID.

This clonotype has only a few counts. The CDR3 here is CASSMRLAGVGDTQYF. The CDR3 DNA follows: TGTGCCAGCAGCATGCGACTAGCGGGGGTTGGAGATACGCAGTATTTT. The V gene is TRBV9, the J gene TRBJ2-3; 12 bases are shared with TRBD2. V lost 4 bases and J lost 5; bases outside the gene matches: 8. Germline V gene data show CDR1 as SGDLS and CDR2 as YYNGEE. This CDR3 comprises 16 residues.

This clonotype was seen a few times. This rearrangement joins TRBV12-3 or TRBV12-4 to TRBJ1-1; no clear D gene. CDR3 length equals 14 residues. Trimming removed 2 bases from V and 4 bases from J, with 11 bases in between. The CDR3 loop is CASSLQAEGTEAFF. In DNA, the CDR3 is TGTGCCAGCAGTTTACAGGCGGAAGGCACTGAAGCTTTCTTT.

This clonotype turned up a few times. This chain joins TRBV12-3 or TRBV12-4 and TRBJ2-5; D is perhaps TRBD2 (6 bases). This CDR3 contains 15 residues. Trimming pared 1 base from V and 5 bases from J, leaving 14 bases between. CDR3 amino acids: CASSLEAVEGETQYF. In nucleotides, the CDR3 is TGTGCCAGCAGTTTAGAAGCGGTGGAGGGGGAGACCCAGTACTTC.

This clonotype was counted only a few times. The genes are TRBV5-1 and TRBJ2-1; D may be TRBD1 (7 bases). CDR3 length: 16 residues. The V gene lost 3 bases and the J gene lost 4 bases, with 17 bases spanning the gap. In germline, CDR1 is SGHRS, CDR2 YFSETQ. The CDR3 coding sequence is TGCGCCAGCAGCTCGCCGGGGGACAGTCTTTACAATGAGCAGTTCTTC. Amino acid sequence: CASSSPGDSLYNEQFF.

There are a few counts of this clonotype. V gene TRBV25-1 combines with J gene TRBJ2-7, with 7 bases that match TRBD1. Germline V gene sequence: CDR1 MGHDK, CDR2 SYGVNS. This CDR3 contains 13 residues. The ends lost 6 bases at V and 1 base at J; junction bases unmatched: 3. The CDR3 loop is CASRSRGSYEQYF. The CDR3 DNA follows: TGTGCCAGCAGATCCAGGGGGTCCTACGAGCAGTACTTC.

This chain connects TRBV12-3 or TRBV12-4 to TRBJ1-6; 9 positions match TRBD1. The CDR3 covers 13 residues. J lost 14 bases, V lost 4 bases, and 6 bases had no gene match. The chain's CDR3 is CASSSGQGKTLHF. Written as DNA, the CDR3 is TGTGCCAGCAGTTCGGGACAGGGTAAAACCCTCCACTTT.

V usage is TRBV11-2 and J usage is TRBJ2-4; D is perhaps TRBD2 (6 bases). V gave up 2 bases and J gave up 7 bases, with 15 bases separating them. The germline CDR1 and CDR2 sequences are SGHAT and FQNNGV. The CDR3 has 15 residues. As DNA, the CDR3 is TGTGCCAGCAGCTTATGGGGGGATGGACGGAACATTCAGTACTTC. Translating it yields CASSLWGDGRNIQYF.

Concerning this clonotype itself: An end of the junction differs from the germline gene, which may be a read error. The chain is built from TRBV6-5 and TRBJ2-6, with D perhaps TRBD2 (6 bases). The germline CDR1 and CDR2 sequences are MNHEY and SVGAGI. CDR3 length equals 15 residues. CDR3 bases: TGTGCCAGCACTTACGGGAGCTCTGGGGCCAACGTCCTGACTTTC. Translated: CASTYGSSGANVLTF.

Only a few counts were recorded for this clonotype. The V gene is TRBV29-1, the J gene TRBJ2-2; D is possibly TRBD1 (5 bases). This CDR3 is 14 amino acids long. V lost 2 bases to trimming and J lost 1 base, with 8 bases between them. The V gene's germline CDR1 is SQVTM and CDR2 ANQGSEA. For the CDR3, the DNA is TGCAGCGTTGAAACAGGCGAGAACACCGGGGAGCTGTTTTTT. This sequence encodes CSVETGENTGELFF.

This clonotype was seen a few times. The V gene is TRBV6-1, the J gene TRBJ1-5; 7 bases are shared with TRBD1. V lost 11 bases, J lost 6 bases, and 7 bases stayed unmatched. Germline CDR1 MNHNS, CDR2 SASEGT. The CDR3 is 12 amino acids. The CDR3 nucleotides read TGTGCCGTATCCAGGGGGAGTCAGCCCCAGCATTTT. Encoded protein: CAVSRGSQPQHF.

This sequence joins TRBV18 and TRBJ2-1; TRBD2 aligns across 10 bases. The V gene's germline CDR1 is KGHSH and CDR2 LQKENI. The CDR3 covers 16 residues. Unmatched junction bases numbered 6, after V lost 6 bases and J lost 1 base. The CDR3 DNA follows: TGTGCCAGCTCTCACGAGCGGGGGGGGTCCTACAATGAGCAGTTCTTC. The encoded protein is CASSHERGGSYNEQFF. Full variable domain (outside the CDR3, taken from reference TRBV18 and TRBJ2-1): NAGVMQNPRHLVRRRGQEARLRCSPMKGHSHVYWYRQLPEEGLKFMVYLQKENIIDESGMPKERFSAEFPKEGPSILRIQQVVRGDSAAYFCASSHERGGSYNEQFFGPGTRLTVL.

This clonotype was observed a few times. The chain is built from TRBV5-1 and TRBJ2-5; unclear D gene. Per the germline V gene, CDR1 is SGHRS and CDR2 is YFSETQ. Trimming shortened V by 4 bases and J by 5 bases, and 15 bases separated the two germline ends. The CDR3 totals 14 residues. The CDR3 DNA is TGCGCCAGCAGCCGAGATCTAGGGTGGGAGACCCAGTACTTC. Encoded protein: CASSRDLGWETQYF.

This clonotype was observed a few times. This rearrangement joins TRBV6-1 to TRBJ1-3, with a tentative D call TRBD1 (6 bases). Between the trimmed V and J ends, which lost 8 bases and 0 bases, there was a span of 14 bases. There are 15 residues in the CDR3. The V gene's germline CDR1 is MNHNS and CDR2 SASEGT. CDR3 sequence reads: CASQRTAVSGNTIYF. The CDR3 nucleotides are TGTGCCAGCCAGCGGACAGCCGTCTCTGGAAACACCATATATTTT.

This clonotype was seen repeatedly, ten times or more. The chain carries TRBV24-1 and TRBJ2-2; 7 bases are shared with TRBD1. The CDR3 totals 13 residues. Looked up from germline, CDR1 is KGHDR and CDR2 is SFDVKD. CDR3 residues: CAREGGFTGELFF. The CDR3 nucleotides are TGTGCGCGAGAAGGGGGCTTCACCGGGGAGCTGTTTTTT.

This clonotype occurred many times. V usage is TRBV5-1 and J usage is TRBJ2-5; D may be TRBD1 (6 bases). The germline CDR1 and CDR2 sequences are SGHRS and YFSETQ. Trimming took off 0 bases at V and 5 bases at J, with 17 bases between the two ends. The CDR3 has 16 amino acids. The CDR3 bases are TGCGCCAGCAGCTTGGATACAGGGTTGCCCTCGGAGACCCAGTACTTC. Its translation is CASSLDTGLPSETQYF.

Regarding this clonotype: At one boundary the junction diverges from the germline segment, which might be a read error. The chain uses TRBV4-1 and TRBJ1-6, with D perhaps matching TRBD1 (5 bases). The CDR3 spans 16 residues. From germline, CDR1 is MGHRA and CDR2 YSYEKL. CDR3 DNA sequence: TGCGCCAGCAGCCTTTCGTGGGGCTCCTATAATTCACCCCCCCACTTT. Protein product: CASSLSWGSYNSPPHF.

In its sample, this clonotype was seen many times. The CDR3: CASSFTTGGYTF. In nucleotides, the CDR3 is TGTGCCAGCAGCTTCACGACAGGGGGCTACACCTTC. The V and J genes are TRBV12-3 or TRBV12-4 and TRBJ1-2, with 7 bases fitting TRBD1. The length of the CDR3 is 12 residues. The J segment lost 8 bases and the V segment lost 6 bases, leaving 6 bases of the junction unmatched.

In this sample, this clonotype turned up a few times. The rearrangement links TRBV20-1 to TRBJ1-4; D remains ambiguous. V lost 5 bases, J lost 5 bases, and 9 bases lay in between. CDR1 and CDR2 from the germline V gene are DFQATT and SNEGSKA (reference sequence). The CDR3 totals 12 residues. CDR3 residues: CSAADGNEKLFF. CDR3 in DNA: TGCAGTGCTGCGGACGGCAATGAAAAACTGTTTTTT.

This clonotype showed up just a few times. The CDR3 loop reads CSVTRGPHSYNEQFF. The CDR3 DNA reads as TGCAGTGTTACGCGGGGGCCTCACTCCTACAATGAGCAGTTCTTC. The chain is built from TRBV20-1 and TRBJ2-1; perhaps TRBD2 as D (7 bases). Germline V lookup: CDR1 DFQATT, CDR2 SNEGSKA (reference sequence). The V and J ends lost 7 bases and 0 bases respectively, with 16 bases between them. The CDR3 sequence is 15 residues long.

V is TRBV7-2 and J is TRBJ2-3; 7 nucleotides align to TRBD1. The germline gives CDR1 SGHTA, CDR2 FQGNSA. V was clipped by 5 bases and J by 0 bases; unmatched bases: 5. The CDR3 is 15 residues long. This chain's CDR3 is CASSTRQGSTDTQYF. CDR3 sequence (DNA): TGTGCCAGCAGCACCCGACAGGGAAGCACAGATACGCAGTATTTT.